This TCR beta chain comes out of a study of human T cells and chemical hapten exposure. Findings and caveats of the study: Because they had alopecia, donors may respond immunologically unlike healthy people.

This clonotype was detected many times. The antigen remains unidentified. From the RACE reads, TCRdb called clonotypes with MiXCR, one entry per CDR3 protein. The data show tens of thousands of distinct CDR3 sequences, with around 13% seen just once and approximately 6% held by the top ten. V was pared by 7 bases and J by 7 bases, with 7 bases between. Germline V lookup: CDR1 MNHNY, CDR2 SVGAGI (reference sequence). The CDR3 extends over 11 amino acids. Time point noted: patch test 3, about 24 weeks after DPC sensitization. Regarding treatment: therapeutic diphenylcyclopropenone sensitization with weekly scalp DPC. Ahead of applying each patch test, blood was sampled.

The clonotype originates from a woman in her 50s with alopecia areata. Some clones in this sample may be carry-over from other donors' samples. The chain joins TRBV6-6 to TRBJ1-4; D call uncertain. This specimen consisted of whole blood, obtained in connection with sensitization to the hapten diphenylcyclopropenone (DPC). CDR3 nucleotide sequence: TGTGCCAGCATTCTCGGTGAAAAACTGTTTTTT. It translates to CASILGEKLFF.